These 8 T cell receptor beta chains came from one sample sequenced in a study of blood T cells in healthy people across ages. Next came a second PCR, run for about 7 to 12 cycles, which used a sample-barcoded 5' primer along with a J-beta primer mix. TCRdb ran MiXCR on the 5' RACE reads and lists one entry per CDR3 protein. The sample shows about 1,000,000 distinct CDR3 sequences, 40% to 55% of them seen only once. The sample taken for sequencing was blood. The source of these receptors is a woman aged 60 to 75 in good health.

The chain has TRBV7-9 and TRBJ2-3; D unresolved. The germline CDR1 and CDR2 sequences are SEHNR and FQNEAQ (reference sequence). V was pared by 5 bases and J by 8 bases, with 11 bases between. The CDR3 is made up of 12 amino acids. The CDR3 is CASSRDIGTQYF. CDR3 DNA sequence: TGTGCCAGCAGCCGAGATATAGGTACGCAGTATTTT.

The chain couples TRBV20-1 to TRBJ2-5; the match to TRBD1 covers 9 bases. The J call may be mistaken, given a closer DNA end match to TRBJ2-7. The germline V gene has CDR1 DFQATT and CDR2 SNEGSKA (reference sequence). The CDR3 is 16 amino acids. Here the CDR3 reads CSARVIVGQGFHEQYF. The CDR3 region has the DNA TGCAGTGCTAGGGTCATCGTGGGACAGGGTTTCCACGAGCAGTACTTC.

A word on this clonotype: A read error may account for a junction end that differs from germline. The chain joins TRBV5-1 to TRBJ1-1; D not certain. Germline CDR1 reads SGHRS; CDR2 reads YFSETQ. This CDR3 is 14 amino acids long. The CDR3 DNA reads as TGTGCCAGCAGTTTAGCAGGAGGTCGCACTGAAGCTTTCTTT. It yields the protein CASSLAGGRTEAFF.

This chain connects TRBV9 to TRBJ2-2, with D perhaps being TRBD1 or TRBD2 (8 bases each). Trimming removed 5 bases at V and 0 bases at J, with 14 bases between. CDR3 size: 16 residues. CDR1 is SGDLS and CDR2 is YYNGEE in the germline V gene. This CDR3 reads CASSLAGQANTGELFF. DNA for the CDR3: TGTGCCAGCAGTTTAGCGGGACAGGCGAACACCGGGGAGCTGTTTTTT.

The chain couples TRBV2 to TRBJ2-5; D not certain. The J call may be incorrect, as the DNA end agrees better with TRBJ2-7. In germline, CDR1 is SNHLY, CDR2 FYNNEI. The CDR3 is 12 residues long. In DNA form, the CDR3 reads TGTGCCAGCAGCCCAGAAAGAAACGAGCAGTACTTC. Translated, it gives CASSPERNEQYF.

CDR3 sequence (DNA): TGTGCCAGCAGCTTATATACGGGAGGGAACGAGCAGTACTTC. Residues: CASSLYTGGNEQYF. The V gene is TRBV13, the J gene TRBJ2-7, with TRBD2 matching over 8 bases. The CDR3 is 14 amino acids. CDR1 and CDR2 (germline): PRHDT, FYEKMQ (reference sequence). Losses at the gene ends were 2 bases for V and 5 bases for J; bases not matched to a gene: 5.

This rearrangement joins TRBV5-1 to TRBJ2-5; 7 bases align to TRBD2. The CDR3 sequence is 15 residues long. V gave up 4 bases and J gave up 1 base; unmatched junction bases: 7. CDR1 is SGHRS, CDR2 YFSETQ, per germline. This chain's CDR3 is CASSEGLRSQETQYF. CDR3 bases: TGCGCCAGCAGCGAGGGACTACGAAGCCAAGAGACCCAGTACTTC.

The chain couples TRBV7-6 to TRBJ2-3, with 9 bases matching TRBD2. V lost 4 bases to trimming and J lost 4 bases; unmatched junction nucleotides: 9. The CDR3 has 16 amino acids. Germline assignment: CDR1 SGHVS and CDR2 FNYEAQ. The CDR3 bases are TGTGCCAGCAGCTCACGGGGCGGGAGGGCCGCAGATACGCAGTATTTT. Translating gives CASSSRGGRAADTQYF.